This is a list of T cell receptor beta chains from one sample in a study of blood T cell repertoires in COVID-19. Profiling relied on immunoSEQ multiplex PCR, and the TCRdb table lists in-frame clones only, not all of them. The sample lists some 48,000 clones, more than 75% occurring once. The sample comprised PBMCs or T cells enriched from blood (not recorded which). Receptors originate from a woman in her 50s with acute COVID-19. The CDR3 runs from the conserved cysteine through the conserved F or W. D genes are given only for firm matches. Rows give clone size only sometimes, using once, few, many, or a class for an expanded clone.

v_call	d_call	j_call	clone_size	cdr3_nt	cdr3_aa
TRBV19	TRBD1	TRBJ2-7	-	TGTGCCAGTAGTAGCTCCGGGACAGGGGGAGGCTACGAGCAGTACTTC	CASSSSGTGGGYEQYF
TRBV28	TRBD1	TRBJ2-3	-	TGTGCCAGCAGTTTCCTGGGACAGGGTCTCACAGATACGCAGTATTTT	CASSFLGQGLTDTQYF
TRBV10-3	-	TRBJ1-5	-	TGTGCCATCAGTGAGTCCGGACAAGTAGGGCATCAGCCCCAGCATTTT	CAISESGQVGHQPQHF
TRBV30	TRBD1	TRBJ2-7	-	TGTGCCTGGAGAAGGACAGGGGTTGGGGAGCAGTACTTC	CAWRRTGVGEQYF
TRBV21-1	-	TRBJ1-1	few	TGTGCCAGCAGCCCTGGGGCCCCGGTCACTGAAGCTTTCTTT	CASSPGAPVTEAFF
TRBV2	TRBD2	TRBJ2-3	-	TGTGCCAGCAGTTCTAGCGGGGGGGCACCTAGCACAGATACGCAGTATTTT	CASSSSGGAPSTDTQYF
TRBV5-6	-	TRBJ2-3	few	TGTGCCAGCAGCTACCACGGAGGTACGCAGTATTTT	CASSYHGGTQYF
TRBV19	TRBD1	TRBJ1-1	-	TGTGCCAGTAGTGCTAGGGGGCCTTACACCGCTGAAGCTTTCTTT	CASSARGPYTAEAFF
TRBV29-1	-	TRBJ1-1	few	TGCAGCGTTGCCAGGGGCACTGAAGCTTTCTTT	CSVARGTEAFF
TRBV18	TRBD1	TRBJ2-1	-	TGTGCCAGCTCACCAATGGGGACAGGGTTAGACAATGAGCAGTTCTTC	CASSPMGTGLDNEQFF
TRBV5-1	-	TRBJ2-2	-	TGCGCCAGCAGCCCCTACTGGCCAGGGATAGGGGAGCTGTTTTTT	CASSPYWPGIGELFF
TRBV7-2	-	TRBJ2-3	-	TGTGCCAGCAGCTTAGAATCGATTAGTGGGCCGGGGGGCACGAATACGCAGTATTTT	CASSLESISGPGGTNTQYF
TRBV6-5	TRBD1	TRBJ1-2	-	TGTGCCAGCAGTTACTCTCAAGGGGGCAGTGGCTACACCTTC	CASSYSQGGSGYTF
TRBV18	-	TRBJ1-5	-	TGTGCCAGCTCACCAAGAGGGGCTGGGGGCAGTCAGCCCCAGCATTTT	CASSPRGAGGSQPQHF
TRBV11-2	TRBD1	TRBJ2-3	-	TGTGCCAGCAGCAGAAACAGGGGCGCAGATACGCAGTATTTT	CASSRNRGADTQYF
TRBV30	-	TRBJ2-1	few	TGTGCCTGGAGGTCTGGGGGCTACTACAATGAGCAGTTCTTC	CAWRSGGYYNEQFF
TRBV6-5	TRBD2	TRBJ2-7	-	TGTGCCAGCAGTGACTCGGGACTAGCGGTCTACGAGCAGTACTTC	CASSDSGLAVYEQYF
TRBV11-2	TRBD2	TRBJ2-1	-	TGTGCCAGCAGCTTAGGAGGGACTAGCATCAACAATGAGCAGTTCTTC	CASSLGGTSINNEQFF
TRBV7-9	-	TRBJ2-7	-	TGTGCCAGCAGCTTACGGGACACCAGCTCCTACGAGCAGTACTTC	CASSLRDTSSYEQYF
TRBV5-1	-	TRBJ2-1	few	TGCGTTTCTATGGGGGAGCCGGGGGCCTACAATGAGCAGTTCTTC	CVSMGEPGAYNEQFF
TRBV6-6	-	TRBJ2-5	-	TGTGCCAGCAGTTGGGGCAGAGGAGAGACCCAGTACTTC	CASSWGRGETQYF
TRBV5-5	-	TRBJ2-1	-	TGTGCCAGCAGCTTGGGTGTCCGGACAGCTCAGAATGAGCAGTTCTTC	CASSLGVRTAQNEQFF
TRBV2	-	TRBJ1-2	-	TGTGCCAGCAGCGGAAGCCAGAGCAAGGGAGGTGGCTACACCTTC	CASSGSQSKGGGYTF
TRBV4-2	TRBD2	TRBJ2-5	-	TGTGCCAGCAGCCCCCCGGGACTAGGTGGTGAGACCCAGTACTTC	CASSPPGLGGETQYF
TRBV28	TRBD1	TRBJ1-2	-	TGTGCCAGCAGCCTGGGACAGGGGGATGGCTACACCTTC	CASSLGQGDGYTF
TRBV7-9	TRBD2	TRBJ2-3	-	TGTGCCAGCAGCTTTAGCCGGGGGGTAGATACGCAGTATTTT	CASSFSRGVDTQYF